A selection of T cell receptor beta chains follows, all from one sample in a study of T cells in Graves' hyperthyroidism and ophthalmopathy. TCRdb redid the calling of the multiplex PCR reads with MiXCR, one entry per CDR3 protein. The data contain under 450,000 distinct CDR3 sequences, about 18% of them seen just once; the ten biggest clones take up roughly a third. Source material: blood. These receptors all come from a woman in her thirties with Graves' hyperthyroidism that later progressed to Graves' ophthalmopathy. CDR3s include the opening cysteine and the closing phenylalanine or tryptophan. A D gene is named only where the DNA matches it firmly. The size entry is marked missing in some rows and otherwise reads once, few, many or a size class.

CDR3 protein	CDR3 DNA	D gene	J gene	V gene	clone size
CASSPTGRLSNTGELFF	TGTGCCAGCAGTCCGACGGGACGGCTATCGAACACCGGGGAGCTGTTTTTT	.	TRBJ2-2	TRBV27	many
CAISESWVGGPNEQFF	TGTGCCATCAGTGAGTCATGGGTGGGAGGGCCTAATGAGCAGTTCTTC	TRBD2	TRBJ2-1	TRBV10-3	.
CASSFSNRGNTEAFF	TGTGCCAGCAGCTTTTCAAATCGGGGGAACACTGAAGCTTTCTTT	.	TRBJ1-1	TRBV7-9	.
CASSWGAQGASPDGYNEQFF	TGTGCCAGCAGCTGGGGGGCGCAGGGGGCGTCTCCCGATGGGTACAATGAGCAGTTCTTC	TRBD1	TRBJ2-1	TRBV7-9	few
CASGLYAATQYF	TGTGCTAGTGGTTTGTACGCCGCTACGCAGTATTTT	.	TRBJ2-3	TRBV12-5	few
CASSREGNYNEQFF	TGCGCCAGCAGCCGTGAGGGGAACTACAATGAGCAGTTCTTC	.	TRBJ2-1	TRBV4-1	.
CATEGEKLFF	TGTGCCACCGAAGGGGAAAAACTGTTTTTT	.	TRBJ1-4	TRBV6-1	many
CSARKNTGELFF	TGCAGTGCTAGAAAGAACACCGGGGAGCTGTTTTTT	.	TRBJ2-2	TRBV20-1	few
CASSVVAGGTDTQYF	TGTGCCAGCAGTGTCGTGGCGGGAGGGACAGATACGCAGTATTTT	TRBD2	TRBJ2-3	TRBV27	many
CASSSSRRGETQYF	TGTGCCAGCAGCTCTAGCAGGAGAGGAGAGACCCAGTACTTC	.	TRBJ2-5	TRBV11-1	once
CASSQPLRYNEQFF	TGTGCCAGCAGCCAACCTCTGAGATACAATGAGCAGTTCTTC	.	TRBJ2-1	TRBV3-1	many
CASSPGLPFEQYF	TGTGCCAGTAGTCCGGGACTACCGTTCGAGCAGTACTTC	TRBD2	TRBJ2-7	TRBV19	few
CASSDRFYNQPQHF	TGTGCCAGCAGTGACAGGTTTTACAATCAGCCCCAGCATTTT	.	TRBJ1-5	TRBV6-1	many
CATSRDWGLVGPYETQYF	TGTGCCACCAGCAGAGATTGGGGACTAGTTGGCCCCTACGAGACCCAGTACTTC	TRBD2	TRBJ2-5	TRBV15	many
CASSSIGGGGNYGYTF	TGTGCCAGCAGTTCCATAGGAGGGGGAGGGAATTATGGCTACACCTTC	.	TRBJ1-2	TRBV28	many
CASSPEFGRPYTDTQYF	TGTGCCAGCAGTCCGGAATTCGGCAGGCCATACACAGATACGCAGTATTTT	.	TRBJ2-3	TRBV28	many
CSATDRVRSGYTF	TGCAGTGCTACGGACAGGGTTAGGAGTGGCTACACCTTC	TRBD1	TRBJ1-2	TRBV20-1	.
CASSIKAQGYEQYF	TGTGCCAGTAGTATCAAAGCGCAGGGGTACGAGCAGTACTTC	.	TRBJ2-7	TRBV19	many
CATSIRLDGIDTQYF	TGTGCCACCAGCATACGCCTGGACGGAATAGATACGCAGTATTTT	.	TRBJ2-3	TRBV15	many
CASSLPGLGGDTQYF	TGTGCCAGCAGCTTGCCGGGACTAGGGGGAGATACGCAGTATTTT	TRBD2	TRBJ2-3	TRBV7-9	few
CASSPSGHYDTQYF	TGTGCCAGCAGCCCCAGTGGACATTACGATACGCAGTATTTT	.	TRBJ2-3	TRBV7-9	many
CASRAGTGAYEQYF	TGTGCCAGCCGCGCCGGGACAGGAGCCTACGAGCAGTACTTC	TRBD1	TRBJ2-7	TRBV3-1	many
CASKRTGDDEKLFF	TGTGCCAGCAAACGTACAGGGGACGATGAAAAACTGTTTTTT	TRBD1	TRBJ1-4	TRBV2	many
CAISPDRNYGYTF	TGTGCCATCAGTCCAGACCGTAACTATGGCTACACCTTC	.	TRBJ1-2	TRBV10-3	.
CASSLKREQETQYF	TGTGCCAGCAGCTTGAAGCGGGAGCAAGAGACCCAGTACTTC	TRBD2	TRBJ2-5	TRBV5-4	few
CASSFVFDHNTEAFF	TGTGCCAGCAGTTTCGTTTTCGATCATAACACTGAAGCTTTCTTT	.	TRBJ1-1	TRBV27	many
CASTSGGNNEQFF	TGTGCCAGCACCAGCGGGGGGAACAATGAGCAGTTCTTC	TRBD2	TRBJ2-1	TRBV7-8	many
CASTSGRARDTQYF	TGTGCCAGCACGAGCGGGAGGGCCCGAGATACGCAGTATTTT	TRBD2	TRBJ2-3	TRBV27	many
CASSSPGLAGVGDTQYF	TGTGCCAGCAGCTCACCGGGACTAGCGGGAGTTGGAGATACGCAGTATTTT	TRBD2	TRBJ2-3	TRBV5-4	once
CASRRGGLLTDTQYF	TGTGCCAGCCGGAGAGGGGGCCTTTTAACAGATACGCAGTATTTT	TRBD1	TRBJ2-3	TRBV7-2	many
CASSRQRNTGELFF	TGTGCCAGCAGCAGACAGAGGAACACCGGGGAGCTGTTTTTT	.	TRBJ2-2	TRBV5-6	.
CASSLRDGRLNNEQFF	TGTGCCAGCAGCCTTCGGGACGGTCGACTTAACAATGAGCAGTTCTTC	.	TRBJ2-1	TRBV13	many
CSAREAGQGAEAFF	TGCAGTGCTAGAGAGGCTGGGCAGGGGGCTGAAGCTTTCTTT	TRBD1	TRBJ1-1	TRBV20-1	many
CASSLFTGGSGNTIYF	TGCGCCAGCAGCTTGTTTACGGGCGGCTCTGGAAACACCATATATTTT	.	TRBJ1-3	TRBV5-1	.
CASSPGHPGSYEQYF	TGTGCCAGTAGTCCCGGACATCCCGGGAGCTACGAGCAGTACTTC	.	TRBJ2-7	TRBV19	.
CSVELTSGETYEQYF	TGCAGCGTTGAATTGACTAGCGGGGAAACCTACGAGCAGTACTTC	TRBD2	TRBJ2-7	TRBV29-1	.
CASSLEDRTYEQYF	TGTGCCAGCAGCTTAGAGGACAGGACCTACGAGCAGTACTTC	TRBD1	TRBJ2-7	TRBV7-9	many
CASSDGIQGVVHGYTF	TGCGCCAGCAGCGACGGAATACAGGGGGTTGTCCATGGCTACACCTTC	TRBD1	TRBJ1-2	TRBV5-1	many
CASSQDPGAPGGDGYTF	TGCGCCAGCAGCCAAGATCCCGGGGCCCCAGGCGGCGATGGCTACACCTTC	.	TRBJ1-2	TRBV4-1	.
CSVESGLANEQFF	TGCAGCGTCGAATCGGGACTAGCCAATGAGCAGTTCTTC	TRBD2	TRBJ2-1	TRBV29-1	.
CASSYDRTGIYEQYF	TGTGCCAGCAGTTACGATAGGACAGGGATTTACGAGCAGTACTTC	TRBD1	TRBJ2-7	TRBV6-6	many
CASRGLAGPSYNEQFF	TGTGCCAGCAGAGGACTAGCGGGGCCATCCTACAATGAGCAGTTCTTC	TRBD2	TRBJ2-1	TRBV7-9	.
CASSLLPGQGKETQYF	TGTGCCAGCAGCTTGCTACCGGGACAGGGAAAAGAGACCCAGTACTTC	TRBD1	TRBJ2-5	TRBV7-9	few
CATSDAQGAFVNEQFF	TGTGCCACCAGTGATGCACAGGGGGCCTTCGTGAATGAGCAGTTCTTC	TRBD1	TRBJ2-1	TRBV24-1	many
CASTGLAGGAEQFF	TGTGCCAGCACGGGACTAGCGGGAGGGGCTGAGCAGTTCTTC	TRBD2	TRBJ2-1	TRBV27	.
CSARVRGSTSGKETQYF	TGCAGTGCTAGAGTCAGAGGATCGACTAGCGGAAAAGAGACCCAGTACTTC	TRBD2	TRBJ2-5	TRBV20-1	.
CASSVREDRYTGELFF	TGTGCCAGTAGTGTCAGGGAGGACCGTTACACCGGGGAGCTGTTTTTT	.	TRBJ2-2	TRBV19	.
CASSSGTGVISYEQYF	TGTGCCAGCAGTAGCGGGACAGGGGTCATTTCCTACGAGCAGTACTTC	TRBD1	TRBJ2-7	TRBV6-1	many
CASSYVREYTDTQYF	TGTGCCAGCAGTTACGTCCGGGAGTACACAGATACGCAGTATTTT	.	TRBJ2-3	TRBV6-5	many
CASSQISGRRDEQFF	TGCGCCAGCAGCCAAATTAGTGGTCGTCGGGATGAGCAGTTCTTC	.	TRBJ2-1	TRBV4-1	.
CASSREDRLYEQYF	TGTGCCAGCAGTAGAGAAGACAGACTATACGAGCAGTACTTC	.	TRBJ2-7	TRBV28	few